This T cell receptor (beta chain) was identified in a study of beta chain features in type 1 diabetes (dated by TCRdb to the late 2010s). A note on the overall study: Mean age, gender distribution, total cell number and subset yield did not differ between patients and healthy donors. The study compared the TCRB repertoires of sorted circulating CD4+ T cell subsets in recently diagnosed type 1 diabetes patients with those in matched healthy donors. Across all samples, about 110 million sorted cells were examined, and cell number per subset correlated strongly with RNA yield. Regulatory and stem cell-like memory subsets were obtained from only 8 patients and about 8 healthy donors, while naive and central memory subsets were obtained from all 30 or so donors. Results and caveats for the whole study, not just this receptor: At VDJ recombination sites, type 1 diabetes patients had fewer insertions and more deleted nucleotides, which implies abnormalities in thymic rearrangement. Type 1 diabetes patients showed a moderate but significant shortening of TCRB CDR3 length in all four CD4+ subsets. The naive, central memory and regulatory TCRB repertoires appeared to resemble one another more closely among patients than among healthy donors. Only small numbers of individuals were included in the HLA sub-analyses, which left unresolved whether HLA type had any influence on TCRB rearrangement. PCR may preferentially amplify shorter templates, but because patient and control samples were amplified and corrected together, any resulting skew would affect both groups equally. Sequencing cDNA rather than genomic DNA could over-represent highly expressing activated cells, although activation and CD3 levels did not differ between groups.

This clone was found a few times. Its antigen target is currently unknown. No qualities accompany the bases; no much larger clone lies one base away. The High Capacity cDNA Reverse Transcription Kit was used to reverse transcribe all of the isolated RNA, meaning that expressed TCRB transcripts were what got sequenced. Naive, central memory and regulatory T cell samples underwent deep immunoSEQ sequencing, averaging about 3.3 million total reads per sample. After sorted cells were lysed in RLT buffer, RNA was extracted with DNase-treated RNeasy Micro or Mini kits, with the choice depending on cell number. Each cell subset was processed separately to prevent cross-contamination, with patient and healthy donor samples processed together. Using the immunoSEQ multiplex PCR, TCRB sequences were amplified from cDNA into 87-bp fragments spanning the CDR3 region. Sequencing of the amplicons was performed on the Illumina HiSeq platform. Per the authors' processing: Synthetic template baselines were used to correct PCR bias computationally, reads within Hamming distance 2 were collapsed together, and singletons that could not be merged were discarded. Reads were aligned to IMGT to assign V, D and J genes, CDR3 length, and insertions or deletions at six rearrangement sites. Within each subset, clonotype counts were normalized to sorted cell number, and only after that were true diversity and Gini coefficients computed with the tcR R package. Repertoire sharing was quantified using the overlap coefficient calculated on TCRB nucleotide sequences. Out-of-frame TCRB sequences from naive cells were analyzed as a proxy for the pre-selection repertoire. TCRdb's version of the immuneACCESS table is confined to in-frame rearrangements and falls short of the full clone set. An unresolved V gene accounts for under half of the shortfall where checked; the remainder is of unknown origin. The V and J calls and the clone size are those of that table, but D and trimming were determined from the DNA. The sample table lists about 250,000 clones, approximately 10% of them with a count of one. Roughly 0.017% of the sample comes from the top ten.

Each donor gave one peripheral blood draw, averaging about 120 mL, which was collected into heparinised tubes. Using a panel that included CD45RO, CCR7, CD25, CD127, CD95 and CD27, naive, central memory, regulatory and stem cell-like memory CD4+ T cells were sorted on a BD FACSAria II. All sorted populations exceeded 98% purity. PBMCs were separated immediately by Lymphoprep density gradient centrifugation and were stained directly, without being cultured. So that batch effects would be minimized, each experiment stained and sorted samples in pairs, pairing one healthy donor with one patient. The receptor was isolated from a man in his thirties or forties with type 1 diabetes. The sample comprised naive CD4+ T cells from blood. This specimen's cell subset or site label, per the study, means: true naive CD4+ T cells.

The CDR3 reads as follows: CASSPRSSGEKLFF. The DNA is TGTGCCAGTAGTCCTCGCTCCAGTGGTGAAAAACTGTTTTTT. The sequence links TRBV19 to TRBJ1-4; the D gene assignment is ambiguous. According to the germline V gene (reference sequence), CDR1 reads LNHDA and CDR2 reads SQIVND. The CDR3 has 14 amino acids, counting the end cysteine and phenylalanine. The CDR3 DNA has 42 bases and is translated from base 1. Trimming costs V 5 bases and J 7 bases, and their ends lie 14 bases apart.